These 6 T cell receptor beta chains were all obtained from the same sample, sequenced in a study of glioma-infiltrating T cells after dendritic cell vaccination. Measured with immunoSEQ multiplex PCR; TCRdb has only the in-frame clones, and not every one. The table includes 20,000 or so clones, 75% to 85% detected once. The specimen comprised blood, sampled before dendritic cell vaccination. The receptors were sampled from a human donor with glioblastoma.

The chain employs TRBV7-2 and TRBJ1-3; the D is unclear. This CDR3 has 16 residues. Deletions cut 6 bases from V and 3 bases from J, with 18 bases between. CDR1 and CDR2 (germline): SGHTA, FQGNSA. The CDR3 DNA reads as TGTGCCAGCAGATCCGCGGGGAGAGGTTTTGGAAACACCATATATTTT. This codes for CASRSAGRGFGNTIYF. The variable domain in full, with the rest retrieved from reference TRBV7-2 and TRBJ1-3, is GAGVSQSPSNKVTEKGKDVELRCDPISGHTALYWYRQSLGQGLEFLIYFQGNSAPDKSGLPSDRFSAERTGGSVSTLTIQRTQQEDSAVYLCASRSAGRGFGNTIYFGEGSWLTVV.

This chain links TRBV7-2 with TRBJ1-5; 8 bases fit TRBD1. V lost 6 bases and J lost 1; bases outside the gene matches: 5. Germline assignment: CDR1 SGHTA and CDR2 FQGNSA. The CDR3 contains 15 residues. The DNA for the CDR3 is TGTGCCAGCAGTTGGGGACAGGCCAGCAATCAGCCCCAGCATTTT. Its translation is CASSWGQASNQPQHF.

In its sample, this clone ranks as medium-sized (0.01 to 0.1%). This chain links TRBV7-9 with TRBJ2-3, with 9 bases identical to TRBD1. The trim removed 6 bases at V and 4 bases at J, leaving 8 bases unmatched. Germline values: CDR1 SEHNR, CDR2 FQNEAQ (reference sequence). The CDR3 consists of 15 residues. This CDR3 reads CASRGTGGSPDTQYF. The DNA for the CDR3 is TGTGCCAGCAGGGGTACAGGGGGCAGTCCAGATACGCAGTATTTT.

This clone was seen more than once but under ten times. V gene TRBV9 combines with J gene TRBJ2-7; the D gene is possibly TRBD2 (6 bases). The CDR3 is 12 residues long. Germline CDR1 SGDLS, CDR2 YYNGEE. Trimming removed 4 bases from V and 5 bases from J, with 10 bases in between. CDR3 nucleotides: TGTGCCAGCAGCTCAACGGGGGACGAGCAGTACTTC. Its translation: CASSSTGDEQYF.

V usage is TRBV5-6 and J usage is TRBJ2-5; 8 bases map to TRBD1. The CDR3 extends over 15 amino acids. The germline CDR1 and CDR2 sequences are SGHDT and YYEEEE. The V segment lost 3 bases and the J segment 1 base; nucleotides outside the gene matches: 5. This CDR3 is CASSWGQDPQETQYF. The CDR3 nucleotides read TGTGCCAGCAGCTGGGGACAGGACCCCCAAGAGACCCAGTACTTC.

This chain connects TRBV9 to TRBJ1-5, with D possibly matching TRBD1 (5 bases). The CDR3 is 13 amino acids. With 0 bases removed from V and 8 bases from J, the gap between germline ends came to 9 bases. CDR1 is SGDLS and CDR2 is YYNGEE in the germline V gene. CDR3 region: CASSVGGGEPQHF. The CDR3 DNA is TGTGCCAGCAGCGTAGGCGGAGGGGAGCCCCAGCATTTT.